This T cell receptor beta chain derives from a study of T-cell memory formation after mild COVID-19. About the study: There were largely donor-specific TCR clusters. Study findings and constraints: Clones that contracted clustered mainly in CM and EM if CD4+ and in EMRA if CD8+. Confirmation was lacking for SARS-CoV-2 specificity of second-wave clones that peaked on day 37.

To note about this clonotype: The antigen is not known.

5'RACE with constant-segment primers built TCRalpha and TCRbeta cDNA libraries with UMIs. TCRdb used MiXCR to reprocess the 5' RACE reads, holding one entry per CDR3 protein. The sample yields about 290,000 distinct CDR3 sequences, around 15% seen once. This clonotype originated in a young man who had mild COVID-19 (a few samples of this study predate the infection). Cell type and time point are not known. The source material was PBMCs or a T cell subset sorted from them (not recorded which).

The CDR3 loop reads CASSTAWGSNQPQHF. CDR3 nucleotides: TGTGCCAGCAGCACCGCTTGGGGCAGCAATCAGCCCCAGCATTTT. The rearrangement joins TRBV7-2 to TRBJ1-5, with a weak D call TRBD1 (5 bases). The CDR3 is 15 amino acids. Germline CDR1 is SGHTA and CDR2 is FQGNSA. With 5 bases removed from V and 1 base from J, the gap between germline ends came to 12 bases.